These 15 T cell receptor beta chains came from one sample sequenced in a study of control samples from healthy donors and cancer patients. The assay was immunoSEQ multiplex PCR, and TCRdb's table has in-frame clones only and misses some. The sample has approximately 120,000 clones; 80% to 90% are singletons. The sequenced material came from blood. These TCRs come from a man aged 40-49 years in good health.

This clone has a single count. J is TRBJ2-3 and V is TRBV25-1; D is uncertain. The CDR3 loop spans 13 amino acids. V shed 2 bases and J shed 5 bases, with 8 bases lying between them. Per germline, CDR1 MGHDK and CDR2 SYGVNS. This CDR3 reads CASSEAMVDTQYF. The CDR3 DNA reads TGTGCCAGCAGTGAAGCTATGGTAGATACGCAGTATTTT.

The chain links TRBV25-1 to TRBJ2-7, with 9 bases matching TRBD2. The V segment lost 4 bases and the J segment 0 bases; nucleotides outside the gene matches: 4. The length of the CDR3 is 15 residues. Germline V gives CDR1 MGHDK, CDR2 SYGVNS. CDR3 region: CASSVLAGSSYEQYF. CDR3 nucleotides: TGTGCCAGCAGTGTCCTAGCGGGGAGCTCCTACGAGCAGTACTTC.

J is TRBJ2-5 and V is TRBV5-6; 11 bases line up with TRBD2. The CDR3 contains 17 residues. The V segment lost 1 base and the J segment 5 bases; nucleotides outside the gene matches: 10. Germline V gene sequence: CDR1 SGHDT, CDR2 YYEEEE. CDR3: CASSLNSGGAFWETQYF. DNA for the CDR3: TGTGCCAGCAGCTTGAATAGCGGGGGGGCATTTTGGGAGACCCAGTACTTC. Drawing the rest from reference TRBV5-6 and TRBJ2-5, the complete variable domain is DAGVTQSPTHLIKTRGQQVTLRCSPKSGHDTVSWYQQALGQGPQFIFQYYEEEERQRGNFPDRFSGHQFPNYSSELNVNALLLGDSALYLCASSLNSGGAFWETQYFGPGTRLLVL.

The V and J genes are TRBV30 and TRBJ1-1; a possible D gene is TRBD1 (5 bases). Per the germline V gene, CDR1 is GTSNPN and CDR2 is SVGIG (reference sequence). There are 13 residues in the CDR3. Trimming removed 2 bases at V and 0 bases at J, with 7 bases between. The CDR3 coding sequence is TGTGCCTGGAGTAGGGGTTTGAACACTGAAGCTTTCTTT. Encoded protein: CAWSRGLNTEAFF.

CDR3 amino acids: CASSVVVSSGASGELFF. Written as DNA, the CDR3 is TGTGCCAGCAGCGTAGTGGTGTCTAGCGGGGCTAGCGGGGAGCTGTTTTTT. The rearrangement joins TRBV9 to TRBJ2-2; 9 bases fit TRBD2. J lost 7 bases, V lost 0 bases, and 10 bases had no gene match. The CDR3 has 17 residues. Germline loops: CDR1 SGDLS, CDR2 YYNGEE.

This chain links TRBV20-1 with TRBJ1-5; D is unresolved. This CDR3 spans 10 amino acids. The ends were cut back, 5 bases at V and 9 bases at J, with 8 bases in the middle. Germline loops: CDR1 DFQATT, CDR2 SNEGSKA (reference sequence). Here the CDR3 DNA reads TGCAGTGCTTCGGAGGGGCCCCAGCATTTT. Encoded protein: CSASEGPQHF.

This clone appeared once. This chain connects TRBV6-2 or TRBV6-3 to TRBJ2-3; D possibly matches TRBD1 or TRBD2 (5 bases each). Germline loops: CDR1 MNHEY, CDR2 SVGEGT. V lost 4 bases to trimming and J lost 2 bases, with 10 bases between them. The CDR3 runs to 14 residues. CDR3 residues: CASSWWDATDTQYF. CDR3 DNA: TGTGCCAGCAGTTGGTGGGACGCCACAGATACGCAGTATTTT.

The chain is built from TRBV6-4 and TRBJ2-5; 13 nucleotides align to TRBD2. The CDR3 runs to 15 residues. J was trimmed by 3 bases and V by 5 bases; bases with no gene match: 3. Germline V gene sequence: CDR1 MRHNA, CDR2 SNTAGT. The CDR3 protein is CASSPGTSGEETQYF. CDR3 in DNA: TGTGCCAGCAGTCCCGGGACTAGCGGGGAAGAGACCCAGTACTTC.

This clone was picked up one time. V gene TRBV19 combines with J gene TRBJ1-5; no clear D gene. The length of the CDR3 is 14 residues. V was cut by 3 bases and J by 0 bases, with 6 bases left in between. Germline loops: CDR1 LNHDA, CDR2 SQIVND (reference sequence). CDR3 bases: TGTGCCAGTAGTATGCCCGGTAGCAATCAGCCCCAGCATTTT. It encodes CASSMPGSNQPQHF.

The chain couples TRBV24-1 to TRBJ1-2, with TRBD1 identical over 12 bases. Germline values: CDR1 KGHDR, CDR2 SFDVKD. The CDR3 covers 16 residues. With 4 bases clipped from V and 8 bases from J, the junction kept 10 bases outside the gene matches. The CDR3 DNA is TGTGCCACCAGTGAGGGACAGGGGGCCCATTCTTGGGGCTACACCTTC. Translation: CATSEGQGAHSWGYTF.

This rearrangement joins TRBV5-1 to TRBJ1-2; 10 positions match TRBD1. The CDR3 has 15 residues. CDR1 and CDR2 (germline): SGHRS, YFSETQ. The V segment lost 5 bases and the J segment 4 bases; nucleotides outside the gene matches: 8. The DNA of the CDR3 is TGCGCCAGCAGGATAGGGGACAGGGGAGGCTATGGCTACACCTTC. Its translation is CASRIGDRGGYGYTF.

The chain links TRBV6-2 or TRBV6-3 to TRBJ2-3; TRBD1 agrees at 11 bases. The germline CDR1 and CDR2 sequences are MNHEY and SVGEGT. V shed 4 bases, J shed 1 base, and the junction held 13 bases outside the gene matches. The length of the CDR3 is 19 residues. CDR3 sequence reads: CASSSPGQGVLLRTDTQYF. Here the CDR3 DNA reads TGTGCCAGCAGTTCCCCGGGACAGGGGGTTTTACTTCGCACAGATACGCAGTATTTT.

CDR3 residues: CSVGGVGTEAFF. As DNA, the CDR3 is TGCAGCGTTGGAGGGGTTGGCACTGAAGCTTTCTTT. The chain carries TRBV29-1 and TRBJ1-1; the D gene is possibly TRBD1 (5 bases). This CDR3 region has 12 residues. V lost 4 bases, J lost 4 bases, and 10 bases lay in between. Germline lookup yields CDR1 SQVTM and CDR2 ANQGSEA.

The chain is built from TRBV10-1 and TRBJ2-3, with TRBD1 matching over 7 bases. Trimming cost V 4 bases and J 5 bases; bases outside gene matches: 12. CDR3 length: 16 residues. Germline CDR1 and CDR2: WNHNN and SYGVQD (reference sequence). The CDR3 protein is CASSGQDRPRGDTQYF. As DNA, the CDR3 is TGCGCCAGCAGTGGTCAGGACAGGCCAAGAGGAGATACGCAGTATTTT.

A single count supports this clone. The chain has TRBV7-9 and TRBJ1-2, with unresolved D. Germline V lookup: CDR1 SEHNR, CDR2 FQNEAQ (reference sequence). The V gene lost 1 base and the J gene lost 7 bases, with 10 bases spanning the gap. This CDR3 has 13 amino acids. CDR3 in amino acids: CASSLVGIGGYTF. CDR3 nucleotides: TGTGCCAGCAGCTTAGTAGGTATAGGTGGCTACACCTTC.